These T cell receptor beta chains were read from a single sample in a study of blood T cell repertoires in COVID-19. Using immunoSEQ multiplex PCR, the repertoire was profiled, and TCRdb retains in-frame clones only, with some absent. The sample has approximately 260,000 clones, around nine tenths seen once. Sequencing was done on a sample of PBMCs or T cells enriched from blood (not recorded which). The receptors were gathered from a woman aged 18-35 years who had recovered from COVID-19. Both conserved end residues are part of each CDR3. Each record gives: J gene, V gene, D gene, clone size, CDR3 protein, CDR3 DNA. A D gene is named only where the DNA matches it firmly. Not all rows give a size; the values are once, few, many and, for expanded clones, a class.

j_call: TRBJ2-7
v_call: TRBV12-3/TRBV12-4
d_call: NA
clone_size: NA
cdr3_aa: CASSLRGLGEQYF
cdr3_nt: TGTGCCAGCAGTTTAAGGGGTCTCGGGGAGCAGTACTTC

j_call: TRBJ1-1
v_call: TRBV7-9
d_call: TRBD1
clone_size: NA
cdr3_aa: CASSERQGWNEAFF
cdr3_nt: TGTGCCAGCAGCGAGCGACAGGGATGGAATGAAGCTTTCTTT

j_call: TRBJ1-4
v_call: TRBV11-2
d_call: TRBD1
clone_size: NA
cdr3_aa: CASSLGDRANEKLFF
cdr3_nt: TGTGCCAGCAGCCTCGGGGACAGGGCTAATGAAAAACTGTTTTTT

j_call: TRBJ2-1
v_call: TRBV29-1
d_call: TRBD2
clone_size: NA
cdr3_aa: CSVEVGGGYTYNEQFF
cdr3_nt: TGCAGCGTTGAGGTCGGCGGGGGGTATACCTACAATGAGCAGTTCTTC

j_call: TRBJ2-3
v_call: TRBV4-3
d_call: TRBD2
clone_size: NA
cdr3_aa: CASSQDASGGAGDTQYF
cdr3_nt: TGCGCCAGCAGCCAAGATGCTAGCGGGGGGGCCGGAGATACGCAGTATTTT

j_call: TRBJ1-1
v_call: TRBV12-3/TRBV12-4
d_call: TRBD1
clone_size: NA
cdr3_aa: CASSGQGNTEAFF
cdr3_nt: TGTGCCAGCAGTGGACAGGGCAACACTGAAGCTTTCTTT

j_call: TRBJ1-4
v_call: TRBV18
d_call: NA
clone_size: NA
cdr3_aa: CASSPMRASHEKLFF
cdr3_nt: TGTGCCAGCTCCCCAATGAGGGCCTCTCATGAAAAACTGTTTTTT

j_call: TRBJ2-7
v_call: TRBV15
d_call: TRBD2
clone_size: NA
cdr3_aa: CATSRMGLAGGYEQYF
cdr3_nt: TGTGCCACCAGCAGAATGGGACTAGCGGGGGGTTACGAGCAGTACTTC

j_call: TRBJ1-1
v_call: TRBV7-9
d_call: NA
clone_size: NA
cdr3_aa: CASSVGDLTEAFF
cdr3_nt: TGTGCCAGCAGTGTAGGGGATCTCACTGAAGCTTTCTTT

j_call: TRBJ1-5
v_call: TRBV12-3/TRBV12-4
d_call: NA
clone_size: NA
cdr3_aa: CASSPGDVPQHF
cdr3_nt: TGTGCCAGCAGCCCAGGGGATGTGCCCCAGCATTTT

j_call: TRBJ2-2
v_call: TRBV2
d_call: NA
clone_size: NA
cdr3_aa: CASRGQGHSLTGELFF
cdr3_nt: TGTGCCAGCAGAGGGCAGGGACATTCCTTAACCGGGGAGCTGTTTTTT

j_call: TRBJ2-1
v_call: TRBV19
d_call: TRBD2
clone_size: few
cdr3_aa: CASSIIVAGEEEQFF
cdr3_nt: TGTGCCAGTAGTATAATAGTAGCGGGGGAGGAGGAGCAGTTCTTC

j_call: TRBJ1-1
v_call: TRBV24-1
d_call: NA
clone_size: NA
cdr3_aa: CATSDPGTGTEAFF
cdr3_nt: TGTGCCACCAGTGACCCGGGTACGGGGACTGAAGCTTTCTTT

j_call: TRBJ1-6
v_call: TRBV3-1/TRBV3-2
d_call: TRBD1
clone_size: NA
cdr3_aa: CASSRSRTGEVESPLHF
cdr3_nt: TGTGCCAGCAGCCGCTCCCGAACAGGGGAGGTAGAGTCACCCCTCCACTTT

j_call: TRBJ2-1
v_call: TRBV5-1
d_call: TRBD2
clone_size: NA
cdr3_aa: CASSLTSGGYNEQFF
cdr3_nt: TGCGCCAGCAGCTTGACTAGCGGGGGGTACAATGAGCAGTTCTTC

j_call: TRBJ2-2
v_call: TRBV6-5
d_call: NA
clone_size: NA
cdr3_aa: CASSFSAGELFF
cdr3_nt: TGTGCCAGCAGTTTTTCAGCCGGGGAGCTGTTTTTT

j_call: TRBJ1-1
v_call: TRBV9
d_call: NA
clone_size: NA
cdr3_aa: CASSARVNTEAFF
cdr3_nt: TGTGCCAGCAGCGCGAGGGTGAACACTGAAGCTTTCTTT

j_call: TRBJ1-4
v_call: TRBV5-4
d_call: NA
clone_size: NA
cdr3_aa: CASSEQGYNEKLFF
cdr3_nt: TGTGCCAGCAGCGAACAGGGTTATAATGAAAAACTGTTTTTT

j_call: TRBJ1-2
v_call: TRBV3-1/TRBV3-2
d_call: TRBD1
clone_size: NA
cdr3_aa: CASSLRQGRRGYTF
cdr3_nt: TGTGCCAGCAGCCTAAGACAGGGAAGAAGGGGCTACACCTTC

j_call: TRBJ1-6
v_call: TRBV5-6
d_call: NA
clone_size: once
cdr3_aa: CASNRGVVNSPLHF
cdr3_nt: TGTGCCAGCAACCGCGGGGTAGTGAATTCACCCCTCCACTTT

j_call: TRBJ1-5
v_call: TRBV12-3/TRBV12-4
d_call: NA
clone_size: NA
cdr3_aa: CASSFGGQPQHF
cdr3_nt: TGTGCCAGCAGTTTTGGAGGTCAGCCCCAGCATTTT

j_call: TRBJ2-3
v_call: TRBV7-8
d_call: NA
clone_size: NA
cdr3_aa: CASSLAQLRDTQYF
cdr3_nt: TGTGCCAGCAGCTTGGCCCAACTAAGGGATACGCAGTATTTT

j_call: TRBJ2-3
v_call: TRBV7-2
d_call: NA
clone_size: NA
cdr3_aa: CASSPTRLSSTDTQYF
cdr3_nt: TGTGCCAGCAGTCCTACTAGACTCTCTAGCACAGATACGCAGTATTTT

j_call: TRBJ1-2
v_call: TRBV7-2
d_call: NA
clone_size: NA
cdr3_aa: CASSLRGQVYYTF
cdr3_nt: TGTGCCAGCAGCTTAAGAGGGCAGGTATACTACACCTTC

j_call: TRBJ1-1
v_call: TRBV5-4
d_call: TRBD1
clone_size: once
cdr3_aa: CASSFDRGGTEAFF
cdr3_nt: TGTGCCAGCAGCTTTGACAGGGGGGGCACTGAAGCTTTCTTT

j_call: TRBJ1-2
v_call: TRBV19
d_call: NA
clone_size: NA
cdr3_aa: CAIDGGLYGYTF
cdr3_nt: TGTGCCATCGATGGCGGCCTCTATGGCTACACCTTC

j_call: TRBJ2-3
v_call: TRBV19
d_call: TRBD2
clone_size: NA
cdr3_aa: CASSTERGGSDTQYF
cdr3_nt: TGTGCCAGTAGTACCGAGCGGGGGGGCTCCGATACGCAGTATTTT

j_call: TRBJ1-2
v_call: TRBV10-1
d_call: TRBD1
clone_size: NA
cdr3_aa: CASRTGGDYGYTF
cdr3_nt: TGCGCCAGCCGGACAGGGGGCGACTATGGCTACACCTTC

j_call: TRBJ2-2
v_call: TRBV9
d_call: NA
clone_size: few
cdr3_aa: CASRTSITGELFF
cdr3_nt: TGTGCCAGCAGGACTAGTATAACCGGGGAGCTGTTTTTT

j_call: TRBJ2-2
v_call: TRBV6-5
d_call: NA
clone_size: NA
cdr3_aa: CASRLDPVGTGELFF
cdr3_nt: TGTGCCAGCAGGCTAGACCCCGTCGGGACCGGGGAGCTGTTTTTT

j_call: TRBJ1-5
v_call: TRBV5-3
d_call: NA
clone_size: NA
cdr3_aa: CARSFGQGGSNQPQHF
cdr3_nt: TGTGCCAGAAGCTTTGGTCAGGGAGGTAGCAATCAGCCCCAGCATTTT

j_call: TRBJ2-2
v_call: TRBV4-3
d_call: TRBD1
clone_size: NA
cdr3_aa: CASSLQGASYTGELFF
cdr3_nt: TGCGCCAGCAGCCTACAGGGGGCATCGTACACCGGGGAGCTGTTTTTT

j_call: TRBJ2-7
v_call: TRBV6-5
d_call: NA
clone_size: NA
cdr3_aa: CASRTGYSIHEQYF
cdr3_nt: TGTGCCAGCAGAACAGGGTACTCCATCCACGAGCAGTACTTC

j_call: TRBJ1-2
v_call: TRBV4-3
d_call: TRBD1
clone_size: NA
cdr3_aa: CASSHIQGDYGYTF
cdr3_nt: TGCGCCAGCAGCCATATACAGGGGGACTATGGCTACACCTTC

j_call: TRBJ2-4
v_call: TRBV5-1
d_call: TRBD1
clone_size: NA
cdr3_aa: CASSGGQGSIQYF
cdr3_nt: TGCGCCAGCAGCGGGGGACAGGGGTCAATTCAGTACTTC

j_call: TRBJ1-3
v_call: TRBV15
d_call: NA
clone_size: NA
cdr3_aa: CATSLNSGNTIYF
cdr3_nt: TGTGCCACCAGCCTTAACTCTGGAAACACCATATATTTT

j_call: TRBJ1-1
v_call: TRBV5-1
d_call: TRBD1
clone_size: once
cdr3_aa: CASRSTGGLMNTEAFF
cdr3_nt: TGCGCCAGCAGATCTACAGGGGGGCTAATGAACACTGAAGCTTTCTTT

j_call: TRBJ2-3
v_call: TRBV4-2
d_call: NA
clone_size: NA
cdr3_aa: CASSQDRDTQYF
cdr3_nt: TGTGCCAGCAGCCAAGATAGAGATACGCAGTATTTT

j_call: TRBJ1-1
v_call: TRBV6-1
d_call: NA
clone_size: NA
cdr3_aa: CASSVKQGLMNTEAFF
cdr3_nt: TGTGCCAGCAGTGTAAAGCAGGGCCTCATGAACACTGAAGCTTTCTTT

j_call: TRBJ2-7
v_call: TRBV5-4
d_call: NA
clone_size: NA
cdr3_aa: CASSLQGPYEQYF
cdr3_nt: TGTGCCAGCAGCTTACAGGGCCCCTACGAGCAGTACTTC

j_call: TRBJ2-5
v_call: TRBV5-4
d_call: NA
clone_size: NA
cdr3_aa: CASSLVGQEETQYF
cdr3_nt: TGTGCCAGCAGCTTGGTTGGTCAGGAAGAGACCCAGTACTTC

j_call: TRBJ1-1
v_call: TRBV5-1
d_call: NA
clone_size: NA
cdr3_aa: CASRPEGRGSRLTEAFF
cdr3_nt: TGCGCCAGCAGACCTGAGGGCAGGGGCTCTCGGCTCACTGAAGCTTTCTTT